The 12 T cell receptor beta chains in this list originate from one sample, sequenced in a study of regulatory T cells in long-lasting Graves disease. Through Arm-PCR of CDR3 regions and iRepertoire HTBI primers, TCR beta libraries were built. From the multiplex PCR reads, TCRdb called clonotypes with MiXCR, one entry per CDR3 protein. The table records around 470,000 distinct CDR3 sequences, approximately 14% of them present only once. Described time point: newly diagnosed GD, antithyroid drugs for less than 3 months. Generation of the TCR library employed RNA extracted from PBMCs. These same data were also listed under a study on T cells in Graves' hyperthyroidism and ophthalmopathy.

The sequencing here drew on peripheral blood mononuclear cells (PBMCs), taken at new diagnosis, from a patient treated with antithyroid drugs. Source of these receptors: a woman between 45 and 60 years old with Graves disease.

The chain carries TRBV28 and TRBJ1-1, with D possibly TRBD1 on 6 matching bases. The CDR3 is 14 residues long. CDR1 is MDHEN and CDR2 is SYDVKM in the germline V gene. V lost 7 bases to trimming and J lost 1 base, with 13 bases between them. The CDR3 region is CASTPQGRNTEAFF. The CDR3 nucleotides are TGTGCCAGCACCCCCCAGGGGAGGAACACTGAAGCTTTCTTT.

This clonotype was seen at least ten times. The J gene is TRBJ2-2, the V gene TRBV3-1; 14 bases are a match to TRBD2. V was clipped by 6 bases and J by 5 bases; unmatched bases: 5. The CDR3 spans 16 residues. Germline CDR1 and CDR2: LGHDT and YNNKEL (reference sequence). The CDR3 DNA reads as TGTGCCAGCAGAGGGACTAGCGGGAGTTGGACCGGGGAGCTGTTTTTT. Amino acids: CASRGTSGSWTGELFF.

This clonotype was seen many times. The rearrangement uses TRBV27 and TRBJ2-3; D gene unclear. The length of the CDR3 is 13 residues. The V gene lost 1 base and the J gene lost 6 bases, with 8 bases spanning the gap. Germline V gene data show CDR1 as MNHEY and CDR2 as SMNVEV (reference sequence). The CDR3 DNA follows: TGTGCCAGCAGTTTATTAGCCCTGGATACGCAGTATTTT. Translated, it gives CASSLLALDTQYF.

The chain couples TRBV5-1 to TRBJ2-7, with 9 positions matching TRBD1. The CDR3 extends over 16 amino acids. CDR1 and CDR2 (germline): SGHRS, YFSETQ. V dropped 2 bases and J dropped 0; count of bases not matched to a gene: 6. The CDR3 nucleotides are TGCGCCAGCAGCTTTGACGGGACAGGGAGCTCCTACGAGCAGTACTTC. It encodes CASSFDGTGSSYEQYF.

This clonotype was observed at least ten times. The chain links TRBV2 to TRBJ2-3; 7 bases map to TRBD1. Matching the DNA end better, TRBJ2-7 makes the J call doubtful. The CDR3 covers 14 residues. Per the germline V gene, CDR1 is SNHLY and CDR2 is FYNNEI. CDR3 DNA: TGTGCCAGCAGTGAATGGGCAGGGGGCTACGAGCAGTACTTC. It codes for CASSEWAGGYEQYF.

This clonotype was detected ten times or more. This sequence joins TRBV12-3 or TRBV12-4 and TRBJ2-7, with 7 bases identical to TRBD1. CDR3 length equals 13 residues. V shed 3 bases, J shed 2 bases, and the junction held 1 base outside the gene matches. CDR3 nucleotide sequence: TGTGCCAGCAGTTTCGACAGGGCCTACGAGCAGTACTTC. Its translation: CASSFDRAYEQYF.

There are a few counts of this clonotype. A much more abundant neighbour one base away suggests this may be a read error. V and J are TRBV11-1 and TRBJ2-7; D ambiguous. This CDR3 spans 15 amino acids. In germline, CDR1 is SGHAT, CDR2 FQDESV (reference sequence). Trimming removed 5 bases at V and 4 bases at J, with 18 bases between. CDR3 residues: CASSQDPTLVYEQYF. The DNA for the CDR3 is TGTGCCAGCAGCCAGGACCCCACCCTGGTGTACGAGCAGTACTTC. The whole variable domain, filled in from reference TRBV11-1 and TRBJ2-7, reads EAEVAQSPRYKITEKSQAVAFWCDPISGHATLYWYRQILGQGPELLVQFQDESVVDDSQLPKDRFSAERLKGVDSTLKIQPAELGDSAMYLCASSQDPTLVYEQYFGPGTRLTVT.

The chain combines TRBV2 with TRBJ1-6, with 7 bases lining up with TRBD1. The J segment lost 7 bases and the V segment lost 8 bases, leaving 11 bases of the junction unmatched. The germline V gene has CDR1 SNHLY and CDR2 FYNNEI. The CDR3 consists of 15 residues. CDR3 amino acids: CASGGRQGQNSPLHF. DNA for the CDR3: TGTGCCAGCGGTGGGCGACAGGGACAGAATTCACCCCTCCACTTT.

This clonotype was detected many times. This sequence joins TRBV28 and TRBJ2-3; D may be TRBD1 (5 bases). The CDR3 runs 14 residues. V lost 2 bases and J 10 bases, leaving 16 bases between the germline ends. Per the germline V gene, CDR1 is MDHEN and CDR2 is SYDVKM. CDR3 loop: CASSLQGPRGAQYF. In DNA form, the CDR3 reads TGTGCCAGCAGTTTACAGGGCCCACGCGGCGCGCAGTATTTT.

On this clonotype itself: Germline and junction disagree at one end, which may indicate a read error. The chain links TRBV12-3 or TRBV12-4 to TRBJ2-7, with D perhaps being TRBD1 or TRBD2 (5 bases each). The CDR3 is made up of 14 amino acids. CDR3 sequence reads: CASSEGLGVYGQYF. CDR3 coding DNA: TGTGCCAGCAGTGAGGGGCTTGGGGTCTACGGGCAGTACTTC.

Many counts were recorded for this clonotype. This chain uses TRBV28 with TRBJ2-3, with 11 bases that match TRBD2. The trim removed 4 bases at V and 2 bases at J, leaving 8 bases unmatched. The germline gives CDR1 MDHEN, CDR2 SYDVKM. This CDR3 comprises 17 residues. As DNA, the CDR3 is TGTGCCAGCAGTTCCCAACTAGCGGGGGAAGTCACAGATACGCAGTATTTT. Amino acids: CASSSQLAGEVTDTQYF.

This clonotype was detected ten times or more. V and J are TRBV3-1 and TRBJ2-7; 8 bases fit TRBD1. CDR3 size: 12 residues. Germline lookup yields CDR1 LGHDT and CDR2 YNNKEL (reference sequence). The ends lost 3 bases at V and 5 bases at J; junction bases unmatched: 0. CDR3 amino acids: CASSQTGDEQYF. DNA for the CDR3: TGTGCCAGCAGCCAGACAGGGGACGAGCAGTACTTC.